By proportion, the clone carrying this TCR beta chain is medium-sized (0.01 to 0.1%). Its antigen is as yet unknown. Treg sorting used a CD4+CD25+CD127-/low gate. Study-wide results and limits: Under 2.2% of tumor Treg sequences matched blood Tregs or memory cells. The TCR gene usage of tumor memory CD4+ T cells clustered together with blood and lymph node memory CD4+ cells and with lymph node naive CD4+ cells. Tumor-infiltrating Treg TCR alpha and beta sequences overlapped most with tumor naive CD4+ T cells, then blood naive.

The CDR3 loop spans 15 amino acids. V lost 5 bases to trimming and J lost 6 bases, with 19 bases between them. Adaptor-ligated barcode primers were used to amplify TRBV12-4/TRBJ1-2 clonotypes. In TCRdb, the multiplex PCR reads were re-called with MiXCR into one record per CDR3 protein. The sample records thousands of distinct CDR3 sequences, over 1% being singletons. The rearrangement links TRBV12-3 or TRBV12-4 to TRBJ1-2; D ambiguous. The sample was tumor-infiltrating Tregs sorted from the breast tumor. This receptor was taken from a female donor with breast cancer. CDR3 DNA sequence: TGTGCCAGCAGTCTCGATGGACGGACTATAGATGGCTACACCTTC. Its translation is CASSLDGRTIDGYTF.